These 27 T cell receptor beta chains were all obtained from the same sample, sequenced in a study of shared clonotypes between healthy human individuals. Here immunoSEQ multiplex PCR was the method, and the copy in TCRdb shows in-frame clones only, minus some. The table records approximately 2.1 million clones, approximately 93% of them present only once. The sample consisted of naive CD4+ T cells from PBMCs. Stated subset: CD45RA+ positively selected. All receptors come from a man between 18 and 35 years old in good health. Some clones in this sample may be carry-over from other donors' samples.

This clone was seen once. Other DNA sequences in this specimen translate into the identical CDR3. CDR3 amino acids: CASTGQYSNQPQHF. CDR3 DNA: TGTGCCAGCACGGGACAGTATAGCAATCAGCCCCAGCATTTT. This chain connects TRBV2 to TRBJ1-5, with 7 bases fitting TRBD1. CDR3 length equals 14 residues. After removal of 7 bases from V and 0 bases from J, the junction contained 3 bases not matched to a gene. CDR1 is SNHLY and CDR2 is FYNNEI in the germline V gene. The variable domain in full, completed from reference TRBV2 and TRBJ1-5, reads EPEVTQTPSHQVTQMGQEVILRCVPISNHLYFYWYRQILGQKVEFLVSFYNNEISEKSEIFDDQFSVERPDGSNFTLKIRSTKLEDSAMYFCASTGQYSNQPQHFGDGTRLSIL.

Here the CDR3 reads CAWSVPSLGRANEQYF. The DNA for the CDR3 is TGTGCCTGGAGTGTACCTTCGTTGGGCAGGGCCAACGAGCAGTACTTC. The gene calls are TRBV30 and TRBJ2-7; D is possibly TRBD1 (5 bases). Trimming left V 0 bases short and J 5 bases short, with 20 bases between. This CDR3 comprises 16 residues. Germline V gene sequence: CDR1 GTSNPN, CDR2 SVGIG (reference sequence).

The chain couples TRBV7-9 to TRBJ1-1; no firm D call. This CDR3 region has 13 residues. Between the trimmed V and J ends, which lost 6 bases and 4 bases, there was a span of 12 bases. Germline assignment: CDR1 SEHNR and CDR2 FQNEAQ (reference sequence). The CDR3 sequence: CASREEEGTEAFF. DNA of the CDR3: TGTGCCAGCAGGGAAGAGGAGGGCACTGAAGCTTTCTTT.

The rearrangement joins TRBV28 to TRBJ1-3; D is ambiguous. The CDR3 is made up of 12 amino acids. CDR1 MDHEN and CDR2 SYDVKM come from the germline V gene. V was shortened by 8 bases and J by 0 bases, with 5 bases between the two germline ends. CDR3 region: CASGSSGNTIYF. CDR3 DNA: TGTGCCAGCGGATCCTCTGGAAACACCATATATTTT.

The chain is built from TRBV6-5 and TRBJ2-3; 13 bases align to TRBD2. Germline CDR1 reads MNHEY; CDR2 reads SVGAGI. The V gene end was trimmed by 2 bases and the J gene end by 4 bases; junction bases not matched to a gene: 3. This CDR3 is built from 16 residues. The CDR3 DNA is TGTGCCAGCAGTTACGGACTAGCGGGAGCGGCAGATACGCAGTATTTT. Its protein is CASSYGLAGAADTQYF.

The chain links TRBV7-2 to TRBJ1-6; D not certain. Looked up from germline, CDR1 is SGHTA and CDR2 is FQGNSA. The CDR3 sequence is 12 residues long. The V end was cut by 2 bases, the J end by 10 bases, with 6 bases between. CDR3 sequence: CASSLFSSPLHF. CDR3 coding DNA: TGTGCCAGCAGCTTATTCAGCTCACCCCTCCACTTT.

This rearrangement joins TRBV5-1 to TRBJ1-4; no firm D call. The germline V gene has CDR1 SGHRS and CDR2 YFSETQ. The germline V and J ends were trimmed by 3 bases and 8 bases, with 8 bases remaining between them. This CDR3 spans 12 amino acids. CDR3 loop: CASSSPPEKLFF. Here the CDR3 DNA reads TGCGCCAGCAGCTCCCCTCCCGAAAAACTGTTTTTT.

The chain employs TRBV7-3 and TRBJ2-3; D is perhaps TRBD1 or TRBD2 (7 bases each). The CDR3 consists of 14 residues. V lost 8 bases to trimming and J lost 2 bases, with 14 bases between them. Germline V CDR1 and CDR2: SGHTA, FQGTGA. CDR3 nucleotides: TGTGCCAGCTCCAGGGGGGGAGTCACAGATACGCAGTATTTT. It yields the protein CASSRGGVTDTQYF.

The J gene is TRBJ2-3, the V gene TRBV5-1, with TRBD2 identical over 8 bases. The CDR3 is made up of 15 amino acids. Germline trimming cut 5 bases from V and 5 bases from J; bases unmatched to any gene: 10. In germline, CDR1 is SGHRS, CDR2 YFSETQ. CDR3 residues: CASRVSAGGRDTQYF. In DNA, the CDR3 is TGCGCCAGCAGAGTCAGTGCGGGAGGTCGAGATACGCAGTATTTT.

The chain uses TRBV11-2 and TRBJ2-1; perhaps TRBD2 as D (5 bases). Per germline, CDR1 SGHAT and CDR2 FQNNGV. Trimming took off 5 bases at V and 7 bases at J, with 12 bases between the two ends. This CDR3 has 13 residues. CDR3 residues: CASSPAVGNEQFF. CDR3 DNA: TGTGCCAGCAGCCCAGCGGTGGGGAATGAGCAGTTCTTC.

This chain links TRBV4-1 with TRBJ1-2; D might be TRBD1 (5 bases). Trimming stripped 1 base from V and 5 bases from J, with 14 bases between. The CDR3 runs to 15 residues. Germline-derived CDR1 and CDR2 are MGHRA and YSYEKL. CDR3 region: CASSQVGVSGYGYTF. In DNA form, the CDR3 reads TGCGCCAGCAGCCAAGTGGGGGTGTCTGGGTATGGCTACACCTTC.

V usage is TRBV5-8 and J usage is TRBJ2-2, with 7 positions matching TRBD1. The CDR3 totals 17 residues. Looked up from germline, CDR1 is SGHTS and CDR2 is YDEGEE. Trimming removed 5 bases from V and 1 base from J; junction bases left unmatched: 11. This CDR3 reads CASRTGSLRLNTGELFF. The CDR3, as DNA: TGTGCCAGCAGGACAGGGAGTCTGCGGCTGAACACCGGGGAGCTGTTTTTT.

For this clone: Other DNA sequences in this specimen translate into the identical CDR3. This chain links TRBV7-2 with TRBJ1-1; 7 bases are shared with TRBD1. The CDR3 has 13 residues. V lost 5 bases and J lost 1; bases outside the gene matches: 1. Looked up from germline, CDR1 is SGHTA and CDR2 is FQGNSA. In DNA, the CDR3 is TGTGCCAGCAGCCGACAGGGGAACACTGAAGCTTTCTTT. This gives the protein CASSRQGNTEAFF.

The CDR3 reads CASSQRSGTEVPLGNQPQHF. The CDR3 DNA follows: TGCGCCAGCAGCCAGCGATCGGGGACGGAGGTCCCTTTGGGCAATCAGCCCCAGCATTTT. This chain links TRBV4-1 with TRBJ1-5, with D tentatively TRBD1 (5 bases). CDR1 MGHRA and CDR2 YSYEKL come from the germline V gene. V was shortened by 3 bases and J by 2 bases, with 26 bases between the two germline ends. The CDR3 loop spans 20 amino acids.

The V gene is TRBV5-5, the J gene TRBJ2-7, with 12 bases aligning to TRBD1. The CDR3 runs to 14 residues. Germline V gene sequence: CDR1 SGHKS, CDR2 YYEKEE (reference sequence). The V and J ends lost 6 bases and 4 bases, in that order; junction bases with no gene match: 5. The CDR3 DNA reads TGTGCCAGCACCCCGGGACAGGGGGCTTACGAGCAGTACTTC. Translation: CASTPGQGAYEQYF. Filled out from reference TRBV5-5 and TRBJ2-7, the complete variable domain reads DAGVTQSPTHLIKTRGQQVTLRCSPISGHKSVSWYQQVLGQGPQFIFQYYEKEERGRGNFPDRFSARQFPNYSSELNVNALLLGDSALYLCASTPGQGAYEQYFGPGTRLTVT.

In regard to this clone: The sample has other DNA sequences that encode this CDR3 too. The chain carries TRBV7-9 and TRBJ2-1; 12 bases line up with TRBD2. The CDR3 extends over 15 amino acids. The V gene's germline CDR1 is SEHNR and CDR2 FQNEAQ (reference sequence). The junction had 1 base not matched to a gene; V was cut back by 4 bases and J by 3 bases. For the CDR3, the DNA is TGTGCCAGCAGCTGGACTAGCGGGGTCTACAATGAGCAGTTCTTC. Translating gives CASSWTSGVYNEQFF.

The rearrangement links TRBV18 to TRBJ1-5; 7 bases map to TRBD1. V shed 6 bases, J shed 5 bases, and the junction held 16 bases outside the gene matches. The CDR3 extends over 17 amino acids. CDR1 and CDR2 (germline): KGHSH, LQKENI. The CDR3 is CASSLSTTGLDDQPQHF. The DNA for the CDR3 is TGTGCCAGCTCTCTCTCGACGACAGGGCTTGACGATCAGCCCCAGCATTTT.

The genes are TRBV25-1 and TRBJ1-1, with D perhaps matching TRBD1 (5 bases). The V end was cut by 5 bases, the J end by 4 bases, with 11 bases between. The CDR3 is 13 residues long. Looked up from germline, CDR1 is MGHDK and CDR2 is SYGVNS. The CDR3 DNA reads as TGTGCCAGCAGTTACGCAGGGCCCACTGAAGCTTTCTTT. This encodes CASSYAGPTEAFF. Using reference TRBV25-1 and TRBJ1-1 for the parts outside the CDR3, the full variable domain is EADIYQTPRYLVIGTGKKITLECSQTMGHDKMYWYQQDPGMELHLIHYSYGVNSTEKGDLSSESTVSRIRTEHFPLTLESARPSHTSQYLCASSYAGPTEAFFGQGTRLTVV.

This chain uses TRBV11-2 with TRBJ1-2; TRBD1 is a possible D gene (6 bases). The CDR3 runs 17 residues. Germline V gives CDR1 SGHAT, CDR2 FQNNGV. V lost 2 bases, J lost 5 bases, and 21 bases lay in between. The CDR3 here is CASSLLRRGADLYGYTF. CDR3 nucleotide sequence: TGTGCCAGCAGCTTATTACGTAGGGGGGCAGACTTGTATGGCTACACCTTC.

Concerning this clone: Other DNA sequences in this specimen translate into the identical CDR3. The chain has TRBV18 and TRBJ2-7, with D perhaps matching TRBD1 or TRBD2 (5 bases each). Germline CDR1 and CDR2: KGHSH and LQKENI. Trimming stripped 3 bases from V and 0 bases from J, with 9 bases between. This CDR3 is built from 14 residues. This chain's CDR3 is CASSPGTSSYEQYF. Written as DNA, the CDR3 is TGTGCCAGCTCACCCGGGACCTCCTCCTACGAGCAGTACTTC.

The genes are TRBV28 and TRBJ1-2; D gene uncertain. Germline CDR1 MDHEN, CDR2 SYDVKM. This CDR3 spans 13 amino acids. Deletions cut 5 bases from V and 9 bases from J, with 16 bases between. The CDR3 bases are TGTGCCAGCAGTGCCCCGGGATTTTTAAGCTACACCTTC. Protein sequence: CASSAPGFLSYTF.

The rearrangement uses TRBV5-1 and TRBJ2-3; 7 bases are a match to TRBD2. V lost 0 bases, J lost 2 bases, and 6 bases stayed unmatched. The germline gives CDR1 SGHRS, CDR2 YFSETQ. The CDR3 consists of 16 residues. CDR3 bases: TGCGCCAGCAGCTTGGATGCGGGAGCCATCACAGATACGCAGTATTTT. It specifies CASSLDAGAITDTQYF.

Here the CDR3 reads CASSQGPGGDYRNIQYF. CDR3 sequence (DNA): TGCGCCAGCAGCCAAGGCCCAGGGGGGGATTATAGAAACATTCAGTACTTC. This chain links TRBV4-3 with TRBJ2-4, with D perhaps matching TRBD1 or TRBD2 (7 bases each). The CDR3 loop spans 17 amino acids. The V and J ends lost 1 base and 6 bases respectively, with 19 bases between them. Germline loops: CDR1 LGHNA, CDR2 YSLEER.

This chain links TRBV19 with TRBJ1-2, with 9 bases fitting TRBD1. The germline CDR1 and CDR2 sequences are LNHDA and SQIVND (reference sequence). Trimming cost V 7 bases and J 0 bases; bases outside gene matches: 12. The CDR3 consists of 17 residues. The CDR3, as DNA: TGTGCCAGTACCTCACGGGACACAGGGGGCTCTAACTATGGCTACACCTTC. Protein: CASTSRDTGGSNYGYTF.

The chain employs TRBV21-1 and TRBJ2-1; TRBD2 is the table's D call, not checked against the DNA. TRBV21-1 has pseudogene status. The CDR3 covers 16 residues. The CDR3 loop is CASTQSRESSYNEQFF. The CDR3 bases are TGTGCCAGCACCCAAAGTCGCGAGAGCTCCTACAATGAGCAGTTCTTC.

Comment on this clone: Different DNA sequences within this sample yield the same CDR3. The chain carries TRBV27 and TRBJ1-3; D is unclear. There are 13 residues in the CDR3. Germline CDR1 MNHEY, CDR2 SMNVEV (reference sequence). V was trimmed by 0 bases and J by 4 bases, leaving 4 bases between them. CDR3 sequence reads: CASSLSSGNTIYF. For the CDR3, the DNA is TGTGCCAGCAGTTTATCGTCCGGAAACACCATATATTTT.

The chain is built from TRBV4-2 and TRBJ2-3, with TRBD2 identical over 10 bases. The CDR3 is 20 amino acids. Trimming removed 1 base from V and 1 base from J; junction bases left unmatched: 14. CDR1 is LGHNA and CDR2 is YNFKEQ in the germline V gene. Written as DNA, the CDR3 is TGTGCCAGCAGCCAAGTGAGCGAGCGGGAGGGAACATTGGGCACAGATACGCAGTATTTT. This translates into CASSQVSEREGTLGTDTQYF.